This T cell receptor (beta chain) originates from a study of cytomegalovirus exposure and HLA in healthy donors. Study summary: There were roughly 110 million unique TCR beta sequences, drawn from 200 million or so T cells, in an earlier analysis. Study-wide findings and caveats: TCR association rates varied by HLA locus in a later analysis, with DRB1 highest and HLA-C lowest. Cytomegalovirus status was reportedly diagnosed by the classifier with high sensitivity and specificity. A later analysis associated 15,000 or so TCR beta sequences with HLA alleles at a 0.05 false discovery rate.

A word on this clone: Its antigen is not identified.

This PCR relied on a set of 60 Vbeta primers and 13 Jbeta primers. Sequencing was performed with immunoSEQ multiplex PCR; in TCRdb, only in-frame clones are kept and a portion is missing. Among fewer than 100,000 clones listed, over 60% were seen once. The receptor's source is a female donor in good health and CMV-seronegative. What was sequenced was PBMCs.

In DNA, the CDR3 is TGTGCCAGCAGCCAAGGGGGATCGGTAGGGTACGAGCAGTACTTC. It encodes CASSQGGSVGYEQYF. V and J are TRBV7-2 and TRBJ2-7, with D maybe TRBD1 (6 bases). CDR1 and CDR2 (germline): SGHTA, FQGNSA. The ends were cut back, 5 bases at V and 4 bases at J, with 18 bases in the middle. The CDR3 has 15 residues.